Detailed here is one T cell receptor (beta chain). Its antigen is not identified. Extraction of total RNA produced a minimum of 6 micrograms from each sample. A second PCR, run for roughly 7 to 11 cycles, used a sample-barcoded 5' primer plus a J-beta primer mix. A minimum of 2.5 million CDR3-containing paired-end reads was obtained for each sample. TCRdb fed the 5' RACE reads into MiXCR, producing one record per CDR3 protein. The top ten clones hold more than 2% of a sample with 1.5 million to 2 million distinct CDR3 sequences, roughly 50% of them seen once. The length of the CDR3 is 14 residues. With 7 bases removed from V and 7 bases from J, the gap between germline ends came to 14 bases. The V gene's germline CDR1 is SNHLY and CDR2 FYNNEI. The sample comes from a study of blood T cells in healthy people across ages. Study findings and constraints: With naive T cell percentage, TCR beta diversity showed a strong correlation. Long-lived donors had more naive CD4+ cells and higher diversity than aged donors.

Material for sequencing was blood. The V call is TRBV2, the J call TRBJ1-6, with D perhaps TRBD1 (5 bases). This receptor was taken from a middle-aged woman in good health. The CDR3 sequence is CASTPREGNSPLHF. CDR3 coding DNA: TGTGCCAGCACTCCTAGGGAGGGGAATTCACCCCTCCACTTT. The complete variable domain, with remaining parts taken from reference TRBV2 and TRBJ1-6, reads EPEVTQTPSHQVTQMGQEVILRCVPISNHLYFYWYRQILGQKVEFLVSFYNNEISEKSEIFDDQFSVERPDGSNFTLKIRSTKLEDSAMYFCASTPREGNSPLHFGNGTRLTVT.